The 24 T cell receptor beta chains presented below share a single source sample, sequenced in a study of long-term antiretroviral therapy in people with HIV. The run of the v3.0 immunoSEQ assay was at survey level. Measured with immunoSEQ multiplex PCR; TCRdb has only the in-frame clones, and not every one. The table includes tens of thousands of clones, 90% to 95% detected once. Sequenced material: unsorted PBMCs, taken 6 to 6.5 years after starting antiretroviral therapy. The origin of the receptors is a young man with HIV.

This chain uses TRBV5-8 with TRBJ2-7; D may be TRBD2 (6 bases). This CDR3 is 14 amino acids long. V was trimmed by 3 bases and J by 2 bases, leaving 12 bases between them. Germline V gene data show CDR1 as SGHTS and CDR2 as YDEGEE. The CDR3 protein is CASSYLGGTYEQYF. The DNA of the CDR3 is TGTGCCAGCAGCTATCTCGGAGGGACCTACGAGCAGTACTTC.

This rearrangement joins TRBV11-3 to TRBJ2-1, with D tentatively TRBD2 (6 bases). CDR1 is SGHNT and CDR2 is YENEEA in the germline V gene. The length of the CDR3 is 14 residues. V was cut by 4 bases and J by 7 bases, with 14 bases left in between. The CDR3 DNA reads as TGTGCCAGCAGCTCCCTCGGGAGTTCGAATGAGCAGTTCTTC. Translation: CASSSLGSSNEQFF.

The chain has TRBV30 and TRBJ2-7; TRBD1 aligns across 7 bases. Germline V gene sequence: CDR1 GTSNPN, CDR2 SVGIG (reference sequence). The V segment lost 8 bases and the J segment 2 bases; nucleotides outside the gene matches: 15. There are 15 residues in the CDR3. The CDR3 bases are TGTGCCACCTCAGACAGGGTTATTTTCCCCTACGAGCAGTACTTC. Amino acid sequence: CATSDRVIFPYEQYF.

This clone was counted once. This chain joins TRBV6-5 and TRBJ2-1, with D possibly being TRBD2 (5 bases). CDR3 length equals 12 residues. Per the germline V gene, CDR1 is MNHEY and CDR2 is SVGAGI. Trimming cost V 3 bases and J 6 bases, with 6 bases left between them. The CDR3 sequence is CASSYRGNEQFF. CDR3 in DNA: TGTGCCAGCAGTTATCGGGGCAATGAGCAGTTCTTC.

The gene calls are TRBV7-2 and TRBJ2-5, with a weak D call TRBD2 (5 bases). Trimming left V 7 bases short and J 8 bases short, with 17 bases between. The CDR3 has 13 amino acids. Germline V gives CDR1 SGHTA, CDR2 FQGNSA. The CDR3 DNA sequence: TGTGCCAGCACCGTTATAGAATCGGGAACCCAGTACTTC. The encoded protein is CASTVIESGTQYF.

CDR3 bases: TGTGCCAGCAGTAGGTTTGGCGGCGGGGGATCTAGCAATGAGCAGTTCTTC. This encodes CASSRFGGGGSSNEQFF. This sequence joins TRBV27 and TRBJ2-1; 7 bases are a match to TRBD2. V lost 5 bases, J lost 6 bases, and 16 bases stayed unmatched. Germline CDR1 MNHEY, CDR2 SMNVEV (reference sequence). The CDR3 loop spans 17 amino acids.

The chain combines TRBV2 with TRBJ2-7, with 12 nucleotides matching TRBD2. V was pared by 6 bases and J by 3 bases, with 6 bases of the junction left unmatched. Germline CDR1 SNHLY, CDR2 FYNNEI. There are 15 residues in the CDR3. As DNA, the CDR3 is TGTGCCAGCAGGGGTAGGACTAGCGGGAACTACGAGCAGTACTTC. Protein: CASRGRTSGNYEQYF.

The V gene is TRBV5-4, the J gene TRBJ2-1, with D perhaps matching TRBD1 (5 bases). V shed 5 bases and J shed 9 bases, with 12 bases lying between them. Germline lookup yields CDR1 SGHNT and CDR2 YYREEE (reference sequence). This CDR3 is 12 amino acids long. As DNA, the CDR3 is TGTGCCAGCAGGGATACAGGCAGTGAGCAGTTCTTC. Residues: CASRDTGSEQFF.

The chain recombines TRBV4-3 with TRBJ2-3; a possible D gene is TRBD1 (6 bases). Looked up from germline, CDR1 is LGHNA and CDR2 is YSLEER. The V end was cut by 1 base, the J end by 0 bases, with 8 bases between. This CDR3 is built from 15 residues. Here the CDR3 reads CASSQVGGSTDTQYF. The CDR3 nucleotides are TGCGCCAGCAGCCAAGTTGGGGGCAGCACAGATACGCAGTATTTT.

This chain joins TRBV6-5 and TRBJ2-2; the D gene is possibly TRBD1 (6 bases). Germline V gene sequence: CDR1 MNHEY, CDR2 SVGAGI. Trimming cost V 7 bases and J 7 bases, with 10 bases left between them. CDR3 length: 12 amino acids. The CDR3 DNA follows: TGTGCCAGCAAACAGGGTTACGGGGAGCTGTTTTTT. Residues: CASKQGYGELFF.

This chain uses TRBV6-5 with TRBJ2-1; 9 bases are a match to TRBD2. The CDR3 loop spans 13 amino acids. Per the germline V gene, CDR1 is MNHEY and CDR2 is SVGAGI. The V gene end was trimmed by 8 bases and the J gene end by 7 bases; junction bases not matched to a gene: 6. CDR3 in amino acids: CASGLAGTNEQFF. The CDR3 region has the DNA TGTGCCAGCGGCCTAGCGGGAACAAATGAGCAGTTCTTC.

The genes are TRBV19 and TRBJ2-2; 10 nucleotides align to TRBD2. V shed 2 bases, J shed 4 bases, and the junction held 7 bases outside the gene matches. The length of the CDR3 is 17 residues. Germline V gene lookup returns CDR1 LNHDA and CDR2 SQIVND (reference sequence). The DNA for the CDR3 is TGTGCCAGTAGTATACTAGCGGGAGACCTGCCCACCGGGGAGCTGTTTTTT. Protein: CASSILAGDLPTGELFF. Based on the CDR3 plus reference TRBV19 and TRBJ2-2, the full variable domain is DGGITQSPKYLFRKEGQNVTLSCEQNLNHDAMYWYRQDPGQGLRLIYYSQIVNDFQKGDIAEGYSVSREKKESFPLTVTSAQKNPTAFYLCASSILAGDLPTGELFFGEGSRLTVL.

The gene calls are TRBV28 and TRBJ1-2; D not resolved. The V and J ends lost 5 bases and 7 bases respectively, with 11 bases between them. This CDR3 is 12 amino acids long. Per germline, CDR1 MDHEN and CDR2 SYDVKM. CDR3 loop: CASSPPRSGYTF. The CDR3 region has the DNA TGTGCCAGCAGTCCCCCCCGAAGTGGCTACACCTTC.

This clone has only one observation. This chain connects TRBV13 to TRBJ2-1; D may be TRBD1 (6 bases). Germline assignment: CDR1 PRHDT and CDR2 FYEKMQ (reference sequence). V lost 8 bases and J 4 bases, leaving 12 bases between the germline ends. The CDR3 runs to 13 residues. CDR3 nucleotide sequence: TGTGCCAGCCCAGGGGCAAAGTACAATGAGCAGTTCTTC. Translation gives CASPGAKYNEQFF.

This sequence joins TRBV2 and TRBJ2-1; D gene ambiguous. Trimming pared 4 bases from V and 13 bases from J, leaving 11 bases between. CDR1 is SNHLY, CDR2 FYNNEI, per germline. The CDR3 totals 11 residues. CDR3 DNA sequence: TGTGCCAGCAGTGCATACACGGAACAGTTCTTC. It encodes CASSAYTEQFF.

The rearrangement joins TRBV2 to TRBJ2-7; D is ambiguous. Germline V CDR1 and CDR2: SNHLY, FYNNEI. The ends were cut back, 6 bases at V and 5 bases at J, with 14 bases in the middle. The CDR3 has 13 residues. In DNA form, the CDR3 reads TGTGCCAGCAGAGCCGGGCCTGGGGACGAGCAGTACTTC. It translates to CASRAGPGDEQYF.

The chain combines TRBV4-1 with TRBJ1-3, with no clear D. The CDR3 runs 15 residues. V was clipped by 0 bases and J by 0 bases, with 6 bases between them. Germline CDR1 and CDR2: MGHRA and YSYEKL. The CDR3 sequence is CASSQDPYSGNTIYF. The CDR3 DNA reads TGCGCCAGCAGCCAAGATCCTTACTCTGGAAACACCATATATTTT.

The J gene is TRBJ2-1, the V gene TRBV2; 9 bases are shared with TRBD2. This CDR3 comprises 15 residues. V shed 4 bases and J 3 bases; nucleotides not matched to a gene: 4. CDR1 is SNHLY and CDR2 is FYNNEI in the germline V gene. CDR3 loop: CASSGLAENYNEQFF. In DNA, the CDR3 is TGTGCCAGCAGTGGACTAGCGGAGAACTACAATGAGCAGTTCTTC.

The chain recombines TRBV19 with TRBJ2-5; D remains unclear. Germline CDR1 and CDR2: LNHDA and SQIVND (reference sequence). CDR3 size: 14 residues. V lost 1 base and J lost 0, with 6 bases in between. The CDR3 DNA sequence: TGTGCCAGTAGTATAGCCAAGTACCAAGAGACCCAGTACTTC. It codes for CASSIAKYQETQYF. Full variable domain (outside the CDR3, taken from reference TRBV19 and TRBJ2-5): DGGITQSPKYLFRKEGQNVTLSCEQNLNHDAMYWYRQDPGQGLRLIYYSQIVNDFQKGDIAEGYSVSREKKESFPLTVTSAQKNPTAFYLCASSIAKYQETQYFGPGTRLLVL.

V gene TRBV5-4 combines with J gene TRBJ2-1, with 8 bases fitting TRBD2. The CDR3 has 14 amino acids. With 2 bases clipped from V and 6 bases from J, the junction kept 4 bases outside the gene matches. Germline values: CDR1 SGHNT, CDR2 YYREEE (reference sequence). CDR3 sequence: CASSFGLASNEQFF. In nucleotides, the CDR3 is TGTGCCAGCAGCTTTGGACTAGCTTCCAATGAGCAGTTCTTC.

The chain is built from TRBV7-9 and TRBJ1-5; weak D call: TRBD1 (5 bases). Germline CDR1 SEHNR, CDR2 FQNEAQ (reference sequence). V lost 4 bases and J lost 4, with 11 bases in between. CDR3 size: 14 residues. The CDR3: CASSSPGPNQPQHF. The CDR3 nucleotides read TGTGCCAGCAGCTCCCCGGGGCCAAATCAGCCCCAGCATTTT.

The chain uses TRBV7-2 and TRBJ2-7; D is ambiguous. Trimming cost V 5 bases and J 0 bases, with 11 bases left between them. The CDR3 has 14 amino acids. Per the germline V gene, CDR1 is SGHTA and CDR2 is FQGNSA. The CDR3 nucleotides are TGTGCCAGCAGCCTCAACCGCCTCTCCTACGAGCAGTACTTC. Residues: CASSLNRLSYEQYF. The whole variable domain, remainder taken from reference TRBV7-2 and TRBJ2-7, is GAGVSQSPSNKVTEKGKDVELRCDPISGHTALYWYRQSLGQGLEFLIYFQGNSAPDKSGLPSDRFSAERTGGSVSTLTIQRTQQEDSAVYLCASSLNRLSYEQYFGPGTRLTVT.

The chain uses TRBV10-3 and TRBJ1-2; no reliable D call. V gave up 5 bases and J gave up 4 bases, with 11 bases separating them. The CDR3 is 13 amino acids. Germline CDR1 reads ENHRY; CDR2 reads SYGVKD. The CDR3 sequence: CAISPSGPYGYTF. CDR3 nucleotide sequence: TGTGCCATCAGTCCCTCCGGACCCTATGGCTACACCTTC.

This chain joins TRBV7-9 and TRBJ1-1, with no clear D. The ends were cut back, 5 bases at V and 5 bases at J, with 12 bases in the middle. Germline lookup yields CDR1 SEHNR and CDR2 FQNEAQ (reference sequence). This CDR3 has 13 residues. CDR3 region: CASSHGRATEAFF. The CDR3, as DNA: TGTGCCAGCAGCCACGGTAGGGCAACTGAAGCTTTCTTT.